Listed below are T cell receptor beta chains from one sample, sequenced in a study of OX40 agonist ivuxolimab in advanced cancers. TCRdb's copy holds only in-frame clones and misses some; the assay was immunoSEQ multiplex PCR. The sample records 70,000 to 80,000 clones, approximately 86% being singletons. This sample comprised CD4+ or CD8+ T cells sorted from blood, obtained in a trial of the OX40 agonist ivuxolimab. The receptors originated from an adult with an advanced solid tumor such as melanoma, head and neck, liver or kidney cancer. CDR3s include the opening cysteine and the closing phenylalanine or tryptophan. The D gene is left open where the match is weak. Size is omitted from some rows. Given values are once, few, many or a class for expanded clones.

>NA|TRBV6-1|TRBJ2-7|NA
CASFRGGTVYEQYF
TGTGCCAGCTTTAGGGGAGGGACAGTCTACGAGCAGTACTTC
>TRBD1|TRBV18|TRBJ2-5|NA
CASSPGTGDSETQYF
TGTGCCAGCTCACCAGGGACAGGGGACTCCGAGACCCAGTACTTC
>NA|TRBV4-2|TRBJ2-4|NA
CASSPGTDLAKNIQYF
TGTGCCAGCAGCCCTGGGACGGACTTAGCCAAAAACATTCAGTACTTC
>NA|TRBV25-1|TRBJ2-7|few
CASSFGYEQYF
TGTGCCAGCAGTTTCGGTTACGAGCAGTACTTC
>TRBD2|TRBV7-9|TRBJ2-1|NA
CASSQLTSLYNKQFF
TGTGCCAGCAGCCAGCTGACTAGCCTCTACAATAAGCAGTTCTTC
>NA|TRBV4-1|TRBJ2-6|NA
CASSQVGTPSGANVLTF
TGCGCCAGCAGCCAAGTTGGGACTCCCTCTGGGGCCAACGTCCTGACTTTC
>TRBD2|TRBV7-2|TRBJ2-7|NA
CASSQEREIYEQYF
TGTGCCAGCAGCCAGGAGCGGGAGATCTACGAGCAGTACTTC
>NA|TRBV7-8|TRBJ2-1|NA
CASSLPRGGYNEQFF
TGTGCCAGCAGCCTCCCCCGGGGCGGGTACAATGAGCAGTTCTTC
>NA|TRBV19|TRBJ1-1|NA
CASSVTMNTEAFF
TGTGCCAGTAGCGTAACTATGAACACTGAAGCTTTCTTT
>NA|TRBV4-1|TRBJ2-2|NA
CASSQRAVRLELFF
TGCGCCAGCAGCCAACGGGCCGTTCGGTTGGAGCTGTTTTTT
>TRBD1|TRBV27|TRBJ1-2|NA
CASRPGTALRFGYTF
TGTGCCAGCAGGCCCGGGACAGCCCTAAGGTTTGGCTACACCTTC
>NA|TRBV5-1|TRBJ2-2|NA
CASSLRPPGAGELFF
TGCGCCAGCAGCTTGCGTCCCCCGGGAGCCGGGGAGCTGTTTTTT
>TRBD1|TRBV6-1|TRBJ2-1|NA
CASRAEDRPTGEQFF
TGTGCCAGCAGGGCAGAGGACAGGCCCACGGGTGAGCAGTTCTTC
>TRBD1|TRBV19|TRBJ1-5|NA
CASSPRPDRGPYQPQHF
TGTGCCAGTAGTCCGAGGCCCGACAGGGGGCCTTATCAGCCCCAGCATTTT
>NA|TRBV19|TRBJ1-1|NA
CASSISTGPAAEAFF
TGTGCCAGTAGTATAAGTACAGGGCCGGCCGCTGAAGCTTTCTTT
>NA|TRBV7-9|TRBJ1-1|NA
CASSRPEGKPNTEAFF
TGTGCCAGCAGTCGACCAGAGGGAAAACCCAACACTGAAGCTTTCTTT
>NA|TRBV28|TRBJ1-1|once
CATRENTEAFF
TGTGCCACACGGGAGAACACTGAAGCTTTCTTT
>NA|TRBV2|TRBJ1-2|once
CASSAPGGRAIGYTF
TGTGCCAGCAGTGCCCCGGGAGGGCGGGCCATAGGCTACACCTTC
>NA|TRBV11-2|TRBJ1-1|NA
CASSRQPDTEAFF
TGTGCCAGCAGCAGACAGCCTGACACTGAAGCTTTCTTT
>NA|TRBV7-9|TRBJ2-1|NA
CASSADPRGNEQFF
TGTGCCAGCAGCGCGGACCCGCGAGGTAATGAGCAGTTCTTC
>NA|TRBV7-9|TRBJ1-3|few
CASSSGPGNTIYF
TGTGCCAGCAGCTCAGGACCTGGAAACACCATATATTTT
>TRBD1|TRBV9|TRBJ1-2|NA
CASSTSTGSYGGYTF
TGTGCCAGCAGCACTTCGACAGGGTCCTATGGGGGCTACACCTTC
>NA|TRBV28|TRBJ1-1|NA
CASSDRGRQAFF
TGTGCCAGCAGCGATAGGGGGAGGCAAGCTTTCTTT
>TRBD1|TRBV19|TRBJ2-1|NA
CASSKGRGRTGDPEQFF
TGTGCCAGTAGTAAGGGGCGGGGGAGGACAGGGGACCCAGAGCAGTTCTTC